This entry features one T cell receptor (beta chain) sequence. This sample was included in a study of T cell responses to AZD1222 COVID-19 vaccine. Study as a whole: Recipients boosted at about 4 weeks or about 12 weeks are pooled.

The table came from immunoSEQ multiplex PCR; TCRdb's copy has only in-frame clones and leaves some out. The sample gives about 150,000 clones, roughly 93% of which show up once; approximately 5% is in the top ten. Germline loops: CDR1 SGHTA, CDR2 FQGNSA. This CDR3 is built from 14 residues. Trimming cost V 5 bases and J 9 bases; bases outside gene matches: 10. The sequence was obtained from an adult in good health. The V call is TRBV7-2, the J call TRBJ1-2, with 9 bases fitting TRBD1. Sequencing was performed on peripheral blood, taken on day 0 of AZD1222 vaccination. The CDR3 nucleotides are TGTGCCAGCAGCCCAGACACAGGGGGCCTCCGCTACACCTTC. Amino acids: CASSPDTGGLRYTF.